One TCR beta chain is described in this entry. Its antigen is unknown. Both 60 Vbeta primers and 13 Jbeta primers went into the PCR. The assay was immunoSEQ multiplex PCR, and TCRdb's table has in-frame clones only and misses some. This repertoire includes about 42,000 clones. This record comes from a study of cytomegalovirus exposure and HLA in healthy donors. Points from the study as a whole: With further analysis later on, most CMV-associated TCR beta chains appeared HLA-restricted. One variant, a missense change in DCLRE1C, was linked in a later analysis to TCR beta V- and J-gene trimming. Reports indicated that the classifier achieved high specificity and sensitivity in diagnosing cytomegalovirus status. A previous analysis found most TCR beta V segments productive roughly 90% or roughly 30% of the time.

The CDR3 contains 15 residues. Germline V CDR1 and CDR2: MGHRA, YSYEKL. Trimming removed 0 bases at V and 7 bases at J, with 15 bases between. J is TRBJ2-5 and V is TRBV4-1; TRBD2 is a possible D gene (6 bases). Sequenced material: PBMCs. The receptor's source is a man aged 25-40 years in good health and CMV-seronegative. As DNA, the CDR3 is TGCGCCAGCAGCCAAGAGCCAGGAGGGCCGGGGACCCAGTACTTC. Residues: CASSQEPGGPGTQYF.